Listed below are T cell receptor beta chains from one sample, sequenced in a study of shared clonotypes between healthy human individuals. Only in-frame clones appear in the TCRdb table, and some are missing; sequencing was by immunoSEQ multiplex PCR. This sample has around 510,000 clones, with around 96% found just once. The sequenced sample was naive CD4+ T cells sorted from blood. The receptor set was obtained from a woman younger than 45 in good health. Both conserved end residues are part of each CDR3. Each record gives: D gene, clone size, V gene, J gene, CDR3 DNA, CDR3 protein. The D gene is left open where the match is weak. The size entry is marked missing in some rows and otherwise reads once, few, many or a size class.

D gene: .; clone size: .; V gene: TRBV15; J gene: TRBJ2-7; CDR3 DNA: TGTGCCACCAGCAGAGATCGTGGCAGCTCCCACGAGCAGTACTTC; CDR3 protein: CATSRDRGSSHEQYF
D gene: TRBD1; clone size: .; V gene: TRBV19; J gene: TRBJ2-3; CDR3 DNA: TGTGCCAGTAGTGTCGGGACAGGGACCAGCACAGATACGCAGTATTTT; CDR3 protein: CASSVGTGTSTDTQYF
D gene: .; clone size: .; V gene: TRBV19; J gene: TRBJ2-1; CDR3 DNA: TGTGCCAGTAGTATTTCAGAGACTATCAATGAGCAGTTCTTC; CDR3 protein: CASSISETINEQFF
D gene: .; clone size: .; V gene: TRBV10-2; J gene: TRBJ1-1; CDR3 DNA: TGCGCCAGCAGTGACTGGGGAGGGGTAACTGAAGCTTTCTTT; CDR3 protein: CASSDWGGVTEAFF
D gene: .; clone size: .; V gene: TRBV5-4; J gene: TRBJ1-3; CDR3 DNA: TGTGCCAGCAGCCCCACAGCTGGAAACACCATATATTTT; CDR3 protein: CASSPTAGNTIYF
D gene: .; clone size: once; V gene: TRBV6-1; J gene: TRBJ2-2; CDR3 DNA: TGTGCCAGCACCCAGGGAACAGTCCGCGGGGAGCTGTTTTTT; CDR3 protein: CASTQGTVRGELFF
D gene: .; clone size: .; V gene: TRBV6-5; J gene: TRBJ1-1; CDR3 DNA: TGTGCCAGCAGTTATTTGAGGGACACTGAAGCTTTCTTT; CDR3 protein: CASSYLRDTEAFF
D gene: TRBD1; clone size: .; V gene: TRBV28; J gene: TRBJ1-2; CDR3 DNA: TGTGCCAGCCAACCACGACAGGGTTTTAACTATGGCTACACCTTC; CDR3 protein: CASQPRQGFNYGYTF
D gene: .; clone size: .; V gene: TRBV6-5; J gene: TRBJ1-2; CDR3 DNA: TGTGCCAGCAGTTATTTCGGCTCAGGGGGCTACACCTTC; CDR3 protein: CASSYFGSGGYTF
D gene: .; clone size: .; V gene: TRBV6-4; J gene: TRBJ2-2; CDR3 DNA: TGTGCCAGCAGTGACTCCGACGGGGCCGGGGAGCTGTTTTTT; CDR3 protein: CASSDSDGAGELFF
D gene: TRBD2; clone size: .; V gene: TRBV27; J gene: TRBJ2-1; CDR3 DNA: TGTGCCAGTCAAAAGCGGGAGTCCTACAATGAGCAGTTCTTC; CDR3 protein: CASQKRESYNEQFF
D gene: TRBD2; clone size: .; V gene: TRBV29-1; J gene: TRBJ2-4; CDR3 DNA: TGCAGCGTTGGAGGAGCGGGGTCCAAAAACATTCAGTACTTC; CDR3 protein: CSVGGAGSKNIQYF
D gene: .; clone size: .; V gene: TRBV7-8; J gene: TRBJ2-7; CDR3 DNA: TGTGCCAGCAGGGGACCCGAGCAGTACTTC; CDR3 protein: CASRGPEQYF
D gene: .; clone size: .; V gene: TRBV27; J gene: TRBJ2-7; CDR3 DNA: TGTGCCAGCAGTTTACGTGACCTCTCCTACGAGCAGTACTTC; CDR3 protein: CASSLRDLSYEQYF
D gene: .; clone size: .; V gene: TRBV5-4; J gene: TRBJ1-4; CDR3 DNA: TGTGCCAGCAGCTTCCAGGGGCGCTACGAAAAACTGTTTTTT; CDR3 protein: CASSFQGRYEKLFF
D gene: TRBD1; clone size: once; V gene: TRBV28; J gene: TRBJ1-5; CDR3 DNA: TGTGCCAGCAGTACGGGACAGGGGGACAATCAGCCCCAGCATTTT; CDR3 protein: CASSTGQGDNQPQHF
D gene: TRBD1; clone size: .; V gene: TRBV11-2; J gene: TRBJ2-7; CDR3 DNA: TGTGCCAGCAGCCCAACCCTCGGACAGGGCTTTCAGTACGAGCAGTACTTC; CDR3 protein: CASSPTLGQGFQYEQYF
D gene: .; clone size: .; V gene: TRBV11-2; J gene: TRBJ1-1; CDR3 DNA: TGTGCCAGCAGCTTAGCGGGTTTCAACACTGAAGCTTTCTTT; CDR3 protein: CASSLAGFNTEAFF
D gene: .; clone size: .; V gene: TRBV19; J gene: TRBJ1-2; CDR3 DNA: TGTGCCAGTAGTAGCCGGGACACTGCTAACTATGGCTACACCTTC; CDR3 protein: CASSSRDTANYGYTF
D gene: TRBD2; clone size: once; V gene: TRBV7-9; J gene: TRBJ2-1; CDR3 DNA: TGTGCCAGCAGACAATCCCTAGCGGGCAATGAGCAGTTCTTC; CDR3 protein: CASRQSLAGNEQFF
D gene: .; clone size: .; V gene: TRBV12-2; J gene: TRBJ1-4; CDR3 DNA: TGTGCAAGTCGCTTACAGGTCGAAAAACTGTTTTTT; CDR3 protein: CASRLQVEKLFF
D gene: .; clone size: .; V gene: TRBV30; J gene: TRBJ1-5; CDR3 DNA: TGTGCCTGGAGCGCCCAAGGGCTCCGTTACTATCAGCCCCAGCATTTT; CDR3 protein: CAWSAQGLRYYQPQHF
D gene: .; clone size: .; V gene: TRBV6-6; J gene: TRBJ1-5; CDR3 DNA: TGTGCCAGCTCTCCGAAGGGGAGCCTCTCGCCCCAGCATTTT; CDR3 protein: CASSPKGSLSPQHF
D gene: TRBD2; clone size: .; V gene: TRBV5-8; J gene: TRBJ2-5; CDR3 DNA: TGTGCCAGCAGCCCGGCGGGGGAACGGGAGACCCAGTACTTC; CDR3 protein: CASSPAGERETQYF
D gene: .; clone size: .; V gene: TRBV18; J gene: TRBJ2-1; CDR3 DNA: TGTGCCAGCTCACTCTTGCCGGGCGAAGAGCAGTTCTTC; CDR3 protein: CASSLLPGEEQFF
D gene: .; clone size: .; V gene: TRBV28; J gene: TRBJ1-2; CDR3 DNA: TGTGCCAGCAGTTTCACTATCGGGGGCGCTTATGGCTACACCTTC; CDR3 protein: CASSFTIGGAYGYTF
D gene: TRBD1; clone size: .; V gene: TRBV5-1; J gene: TRBJ2-1; CDR3 DNA: TGCGCCAGCAGCTTGAGACAGGGCCCCACTGAGCAGTTCTTC; CDR3 protein: CASSLRQGPTEQFF
D gene: .; clone size: .; V gene: TRBV7-6; J gene: TRBJ1-4; CDR3 DNA: TGTGCCAGCAACATCTGGCGGGTGATTAATGAAAAACTGTTTTTT; CDR3 protein: CASNIWRVINEKLFF
D gene: TRBD2; clone size: .; V gene: TRBV19; J gene: TRBJ2-2; CDR3 DNA: TGTGCCAGTAGTTGGCTAGCGGGAGTTAACGGGGAGCTGTTTTTT; CDR3 protein: CASSWLAGVNGELFF
D gene: .; clone size: .; V gene: TRBV6-5; J gene: TRBJ2-5; CDR3 DNA: TGTGCCAGCAGTTACTCCCGGGACCTCCAAGAGACCCAGTACTTC; CDR3 protein: CASSYSRDLQETQYF
D gene: .; clone size: .; V gene: TRBV19; J gene: TRBJ1-1; CDR3 DNA: TGTGCCAGTAGTATCATGGGGGGAGCTTTCTTT; CDR3 protein: CASSIMGGAFF
D gene: .; clone size: .; V gene: TRBV28; J gene: TRBJ1-1; CDR3 DNA: TGTGCCACCGGCCCGGCGAACACTGAAGCTTTCTTT; CDR3 protein: CATGPANTEAFF
D gene: TRBD2; clone size: .; V gene: TRBV11-2; J gene: TRBJ2-5; CDR3 DNA: TGTGCCAGCAGCTTAGATCGGGGGGGCGCAAACCAAGAGACCCAGTACTTC; CDR3 protein: CASSLDRGGANQETQYF
D gene: .; clone size: .; V gene: TRBV28; J gene: TRBJ2-5; CDR3 DNA: TGTGCCAGCAGTTTATTCGGCGCAGGACAAGAGACCCAGTACTTC; CDR3 protein: CASSLFGAGQETQYF
D gene: TRBD1; clone size: .; V gene: TRBV5-1; J gene: TRBJ2-5; CDR3 DNA: TGCGCCAGCAGCTCCGCTGCGAGGGGACAGGGGGAGACCCAGTACTTC; CDR3 protein: CASSSAARGQGETQYF
D gene: .; clone size: .; V gene: TRBV10-2; J gene: TRBJ2-5; CDR3 DNA: TGCGCCAGCAGTGAGGGTGGAGGGGTTCAAGAGACCCAGTACTTC; CDR3 protein: CASSEGGGVQETQYF
D gene: TRBD1; clone size: .; V gene: TRBV28; J gene: TRBJ1-5; CDR3 DNA: TGTGCCAGCAGTGGTAAGGGGGCCCGGCATCAGCCCCAGCATTTT; CDR3 protein: CASSGKGARHQPQHF
D gene: .; clone size: .; V gene: TRBV7-9; J gene: TRBJ2-7; CDR3 DNA: TGTGCCAGCAGCTTAGCTTCCACGGTATACGAGCAGTACTTC; CDR3 protein: CASSLASTVYEQYF
D gene: .; clone size: .; V gene: TRBV5-1; J gene: TRBJ1-1; CDR3 DNA: TGCGCCAGCAGCCCCGGATCTGCGGCCACTGAAGCTTTCTTT; CDR3 protein: CASSPGSAATEAFF
D gene: .; clone size: .; V gene: TRBV4-2; J gene: TRBJ1-4; CDR3 DNA: TGTGCCAGCAGCCAAGACTCGTTAGCGGCAGCAAATGAAAAACTGTTTTTT; CDR3 protein: CASSQDSLAAANEKLFF
D gene: .; clone size: .; V gene: TRBV6-1; J gene: TRBJ2-5; CDR3 DNA: TGTGCCAGCAGTGAAGCGGGTGAGACCCAGTACTTC; CDR3 protein: CASSEAGETQYF
D gene: .; clone size: .; V gene: TRBV10-3; J gene: TRBJ1-4; CDR3 DNA: TGTGCCATCAGTGAGTCGACGGGGCCCAATGAAAAACTGTTTTTT; CDR3 protein: CAISESTGPNEKLFF
D gene: TRBD2; clone size: .; V gene: TRBV9; J gene: TRBJ2-7; CDR3 DNA: TGTGCCAGCAGCGGAGCCCCGGGTAGCGGGATGTACGAGCAGTACTTC; CDR3 protein: CASSGAPGSGMYEQYF
D gene: .; clone size: .; V gene: TRBV28; J gene: TRBJ2-7; CDR3 DNA: TGTGCCAGCAGTTACCTTTACGAGCAGTACTTC; CDR3 protein: CASSYLYEQYF
D gene: .; clone size: .; V gene: TRBV21-1; J gene: TRBJ2-1; CDR3 DNA: TGTGCCAGCCCCCCGAGATGTACCCTCAATGAGCAGTTCTTC; CDR3 protein: CASPPRCTLNEQFF